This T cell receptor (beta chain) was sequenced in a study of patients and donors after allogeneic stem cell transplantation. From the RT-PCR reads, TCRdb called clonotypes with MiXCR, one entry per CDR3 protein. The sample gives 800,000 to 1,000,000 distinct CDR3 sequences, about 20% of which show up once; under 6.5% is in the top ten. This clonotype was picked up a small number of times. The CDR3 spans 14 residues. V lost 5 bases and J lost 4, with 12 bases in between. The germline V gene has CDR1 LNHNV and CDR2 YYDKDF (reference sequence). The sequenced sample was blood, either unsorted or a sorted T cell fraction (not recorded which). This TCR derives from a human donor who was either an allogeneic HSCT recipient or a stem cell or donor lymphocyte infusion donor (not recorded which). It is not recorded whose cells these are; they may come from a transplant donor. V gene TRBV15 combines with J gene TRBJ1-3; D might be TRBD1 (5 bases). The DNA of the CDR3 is TGTGCCACCAGCGAGGGGACTGCGGGAAACACCATATATTTT. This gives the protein CATSEGTAGNTIYF.